This paragraph reports one TCR beta chain. The clone's antigen remains unknown. The input lacks base qualities; no much larger clone sits a single base away. From the germline V gene, CDR1 is MGHDK and CDR2 is SYGVNS. Trimming takes 7 bases from V and 10 bases from J, and the germline ends sit 20 bases apart. The CDR3 numbers 14 residues from cysteine through phenylalanine. Only the CDR3 DNA stays, 42 bases, in frame from base 1. The time point label, as the study defines it: baseline before first vaccination. Vaccinee samples were obtained from the UK trials COV001 and COV002, which included a single-blind randomized controlled phase 2/3 trial of AZD1222 (ChAdOx1 nCoV-19) in healthy adults. Trial participant PBMC samples were collected at day 0 and day 28 after the second dose for TCRbeta chain sequencing. The CDR3 regions of human TCRbeta chains were analyzed by immunosequencing. In the authors' own workflow: Repertoire TCRs were matched against a reference library of SARS-CoV-2-specific TCRs generated with the MIRA antigen-specificity platform. Breadth was defined as the fraction of unique TCRs that were SARS-CoV-2-associated. Depth was defined as the fraction of total T cells that were SARS-CoV-2-associated. Using the MIRA data, each spike-specific TCR was assigned both to the spike region to which the TCR was reactive and to a CD4 or CD8 class. Log10-transformed breadth and depth values were compared by one-way ANOVA with Sidak's multiple comparisons tests. This immuneACCESS table, as held by TCRdb, lists in-frame sequences with V and J called but not all clones. Of the missing ones, under half trace to an unresolved V gene in checked studies; the others have no known cause. V, J and clone size derive from that table, while D and trimming were established from the DNA sequence. Here the sample has 140,000 to 150,000 clones; 70% to 90% occur a single time. The ten largest clonotypes hold roughly 7.3% of the sample.

The record originates from a study of T cell responses to AZD1222 COVID-19 vaccine (dated by TCRdb to about 2021). Broadly, across the study: AZD1222 recipients whose second dose came at about 4 weeks and those whose second dose came at about 12 weeks were combined into one group, since spike-specific TCR depth and breadth did not differ between the two schedules. Trial participants were enrolled by age into subgroups of 18-55, 56-69 and 70-plus years, and 148, 28 and 57 TCR-sequenced participants, respectively, were included in these subgroups. TCR sequencing covered fewer than 250 trial participants: about 210 given two doses of AZD1222 and about 26 given two doses of MenACWY control vaccine. Overall study results and their limits: A significant rise in spike-specific TCR breadth and depth was observed after two AZD1222 doses relative to day 0 and relative to MenACWY recipients. In the small 56-69-year group, the increase in depth fell short of significance, most likely because of low power. Conclusions about previously exposed vaccinees are limited because only six or seven AZD1222 recipients were SARS-CoV-2 seropositive at baseline. Participants were mostly white British, with more females than males. The authors suggested clonal diversity may have been underestimated. Epitopes outside the regions mutated in the B.1.351 and B.1.1.7 variants were reportedly recognized by nearly half of the unique spike-specific TCRs. Because no samples from the day 14 peak response were available, repertoires could be characterized only after the peak T cell response. The vaccine-associated CD4 TCRs covered the entire spike protein, and the dominant responses fell in regions 160-218 and 743-854.

The sequence joins TRBV25-1 to TRBJ2-1, with TRBD1 as a weak D call on 6 bases. This TCR was sampled from an adult in good health. The sample was peripheral blood, taken on day 0 of AZD1222 vaccination. The CDR3 reads as follows: CASIGQSLPLEQFF. The DNA reads as follows: TGTGCCAGCATTGGACAGTCCCTACCTTTGGAGCAGTTCTTC.